This TCR beta chain emerged from a study of response to subunit inactivated influenza vaccine. CDR1 SGHRS and CDR2 YFSETQ come from the germline V gene. This CDR3 is 16 amino acids long. Trimming cost V 0 bases and J 2 bases; bases outside gene matches: 4. TCRdb recomputed calls from the RT-PCR reads with MiXCR, one row per CDR3 protein. This sample yields just under 550,000 distinct CDR3 sequences, of which roughly 25% are seen a single time; 2.8% belongs to the top ten. These data were also reused for a study on T cells expressing NK-cell markers. According to that study: For TCR beta, cDNA was produced by 5'RACE template switching with UMIs.

The TCR comes from a man over 45 who received an inactivated influenza vaccine. The sequences come from CD4+ T cells sorted from PBMCs, collected 12 days after vaccination. The chain uses TRBV5-1 and TRBJ2-3; 9 nucleotides agree with TRBD2. The CDR3 here is CASSLASSGTTDTQYF. The CDR3 DNA is TGCGCCAGCAGCTTGGCCTCTAGCGGGACCACAGATACGCAGTATTTT.